Presented here are 25 T cell receptor beta chains from one specimen sequenced in a study of molecular identifiers for immune sequencing clone quantification (dated by TCRdb to the late 2010s). Libraries were prepared through PCR. Reads for this sample came from a NextSeq 500. TCRdb's own reprocessing of the public reads used fastp at Q25 and MiXCR and kept productive beta chains. Each entry is one CDR3 protein sequence, shown with its most common DNA and genes. In all, the sample holds approximately 590,000 distinct CDR3 sequences, and 25% of those were seen once. About 0.8% of the sample rests with the top ten. Specimen: naive CD8+ T cells from blood, with Jurkat cell RNA spiked in. The intended sense of this specimen's cell subset or site label: FACS-sorted CD8+CD4-CCR7+CD45RA+ naive T cells. The receptor source for this set is a human donor in good health. Some libraries in this study had Jurkat cell RNA spiked in.

This clonotype was seen many times. V usage is TRBV12-3 or TRBV12-4 and J usage is TRBJ2-7, with D uncertain. Trimming pared 6 bases from V and 4 bases from J, leaving 10 bases between. This CDR3 is 12 amino acids long. The CDR3 region has the DNA TGTGCCAGCAGCCCAAATGCGTACGAGCAGTACTTC. Encoded protein: CASSPNAYEQYF.

A few counts support this clonotype. The genes are TRBV5-4 and TRBJ1-1, with D tentatively TRBD1 (6 bases). Germline CDR1 and CDR2: SGHNT and YYREEE (reference sequence). The CDR3 has 16 amino acids. The V and J ends lost 4 bases and 3 bases respectively, with 19 bases between them. This CDR3 is CASSPTLDSFYTEAFF. In nucleotides, the CDR3 is TGTGCCAGCAGCCCGACCTTGGACAGCTTTTACACTGAAGCTTTCTTT.

This clonotype was picked up many times. This chain joins TRBV9 and TRBJ2-7; D not certain. The V gene lost 3 bases and the J gene lost 3 bases, with 7 bases spanning the gap. Looked up from germline, CDR1 is SGDLS and CDR2 is YYNGEE. CDR3 length: 12 amino acids. This chain's CDR3 is CASSGGGYEQYF. The CDR3 region has the DNA TGTGCCAGCAGCGGAGGTGGCTACGAGCAGTACTTC.

The sample holds a few counts of this clonotype. Because the CDR3 is missing its conserved closing phenylalanine or tryptophan, this is likely a read error. The chain joins TRBV7-8 to TRBJ2-7; tentatively, D is TRBD1 (7 bases). V was clipped by 0 bases and J by 3 bases, with 12 bases between them. In germline, CDR1 is SGHVS, CDR2 FQNEAQ. The CDR3 runs to 15 residues. The CDR3: CASSLAGGQIYEQYL. CDR3 bases: TGTGCCAGCAGCTTAGCGGGGGGACAGATCTACGAGCAGTACCTC.

In this sample, this clonotype turned up a few times. This may be a read error: a much more frequent sequence differs by one nucleotide. For the CDR3, the DNA is TGTGCCAGCAGCTTACGTAATGAAAAACTGTCTTTT. Its protein is CASSLRNEKLSF. V and J are TRBV7-9 and TRBJ1-4; no reliable D call. CDR1 is SEHNR, CDR2 FQNEAQ, per germline (reference sequence). The CDR3 totals 12 residues.

This clonotype was picked up many times. The rearrangement uses TRBV4-2 and TRBJ2-1, with TRBD1 matching over 9 bases. The CDR3 sequence is 14 residues long. Germline V CDR1 and CDR2: LGHNA, YNFKEQ. The J segment lost 7 bases and the V segment lost 2 bases, leaving 3 bases of the junction unmatched. The DNA of the CDR3 is TGTGCCAGCAGCCAAACAGGGGGCCCGAATGAGCAGTTCTTC. The encoded protein is CASSQTGGPNEQFF.

The J gene is TRBJ1-2, the V gene TRBV27, with 8 bases identical to TRBD1. The CDR3 runs to 14 residues. Trimming removed 6 bases from V and 4 bases from J; junction bases left unmatched: 7. From germline, CDR1 is MNHEY and CDR2 SMNVEV (reference sequence). Here the CDR3 reads CASRSGGAGYGYTF. CDR3 nucleotides: TGTGCCAGCAGATCAGGGGGCGCAGGCTATGGCTACACCTTC.

This clonotype came up many times. The chain carries TRBV7-6 and TRBJ1-1; D is unresolved. CDR3 length: 13 amino acids. The germline V and J ends were trimmed by 4 bases and 6 bases, with 12 bases remaining between them. The V gene's germline CDR1 is SGHVS and CDR2 FNYEAQ. The CDR3 DNA sequence: TGTGCCAGCAGCTCGGACCCAAACTCTGAAGCTTTCTTT. It is translated as CASSSDPNSEAFF.

This clonotype was observed at least ten times. The rearrangement joins TRBV4-1 to TRBJ2-7; 9 bases line up with TRBD1. CDR3 size: 14 residues. The germline gives CDR1 MGHRA, CDR2 YSYEKL. V dropped 3 bases and J dropped 5; count of bases not matched to a gene: 5. As DNA, the CDR3 is TGCGCCAGCAGCCACGGACAGGGGACCGACGAGCAGTACTTC. Translating it yields CASSHGQGTDEQYF.

Points on this clonotype: A read error may be the cause here, since a much bigger clone is one base away. The CDR3 region is CCVDGGTGAFF. CDR3 DNA: TGCTGCGTTGATGGAGGAACGGGTGCTTTCTTT. V and J are TRBV29-1 and TRBJ1-1; D unclear. Germline V CDR1 and CDR2: SQVTM, ANQGSEA. This CDR3 contains 11 residues.

This chain connects TRBV9 to TRBJ2-3; either TRBD1 or TRBD2 may supply D (6 bases each). The CDR3 is 15 residues long. The ends were cut back, 5 bases at V and 0 bases at J, with 13 bases in the middle. Germline V gene lookup returns CDR1 SGDLS and CDR2 YYNGEE. The CDR3 here is CASSEGGISTDTQYF. CDR3 sequence (DNA): TGTGCCAGCAGTGAAGGGGGGATTAGCACAGATACGCAGTATTTT.

This clonotype has ten or more counts. V is TRBV27 and J is TRBJ1-2; D remains ambiguous. The CDR3 spans 13 residues. V was shortened by 0 bases and J by 3 bases, with 5 bases between the two germline ends. CDR1 MNHEY and CDR2 SMNVEV come from the germline V gene (reference sequence). CDR3 in DNA: TGTGCCAGCAGTTTATCGCTATACTATGGCTACACCTTC. Amino acids: CASSLSLYYGYTF.

This clonotype was counted between two and nine times. The V and J genes are TRBV19 and TRBJ2-2, with D perhaps matching TRBD2 (5 bases). The germline gives CDR1 LNHDA, CDR2 SQIVND (reference sequence). V shed 7 bases and J shed 5 bases, with 11 bases lying between them. The CDR3 consists of 13 residues. The DNA of the CDR3 is TGTGCCAGTATCTCGTCGGGGACCGGGGAGCTGTTTTTT. Translating it yields CASISSGTGELFF.

This clonotype was seen many times. The chain combines TRBV6-5 with TRBJ1-2; possibly TRBD1 for D (6 bases). This CDR3 contains 14 residues. The germline V gene has CDR1 MNHEY and CDR2 SVGAGI. Trimming removed 2 bases at V and 1 base at J, with 8 bases between. CDR3 bases: TGTGCCAGCAGTTACGGACAGTTTAACTATGGCTACACCTTC. This translates into CASSYGQFNYGYTF.

The V call is TRBV30, the J call TRBJ2-7; unclear D gene. In germline, CDR1 is GTSNPN, CDR2 SVGIG (reference sequence). The CDR3 loop spans 13 amino acids. V gave up 2 bases and J gave up 3 bases, with 11 bases separating them. The CDR3 here is CAWSHGPVYEQYF. The CDR3 nucleotides are TGTGCCTGGAGTCACGGGCCGGTCTACGAGCAGTACTTC.

J is TRBJ2-7 and V is TRBV19; D might be TRBD1 (5 bases). The CDR3 has 15 residues. From germline, CDR1 is LNHDA and CDR2 SQIVND (reference sequence). The ends were cut back, 5 bases at V and 7 bases at J, with 21 bases in the middle. The CDR3 loop reads CASSVGSRAPREQYF. The CDR3, as DNA: TGTGCCAGTAGTGTGGGTTCCAGGGCCCCACGGGAGCAGTACTTC.

The table lists this clonotype with a count of one. A much more abundant neighbour one base away suggests this may be a read error. DNA for the CDR3: TGTGCCAGCAGTTACACGGGCAGGCTCACTGAAGCTTTCTTT. The encoded protein is CASSYTGRLTEAFF. The chain uses TRBV6-5 and TRBJ1-1; D is ambiguous. CDR1 and CDR2 from the germline V gene are MNHEY and SVGAGI. The V and J ends lost 2 bases and 4 bases respectively, with 11 bases between them. CDR3 size: 14 residues.

This clonotype was observed a few times. V usage is TRBV30 and J usage is TRBJ2-7; D is perhaps TRBD2 (6 bases). V lost 3 bases, J lost 7 bases, and 16 bases lay in between. This CDR3 has 13 residues. Germline CDR1 reads GTSNPN; CDR2 reads SVGIG (reference sequence). The DNA for the CDR3 is TGTGCCTGGAGCCTTGGGGGGTCGGGGGAGCAGTACTTC. This sequence encodes CAWSLGGSGEQYF.

This clonotype came up a few times. The chain couples TRBV24-1 to TRBJ1-2; 9 bases agree with TRBD1. From germline, CDR1 is KGHDR and CDR2 SFDVKD. The CDR3 runs 16 residues. Trimming at V came to 3 bases and at J to 6 bases, leaving 10 bases not matched to a gene. In nucleotides, the CDR3 is TGTGCCACCAGTGATGTTGGGACAGGGTCGCGGGATGGCTACACCTTC. Its protein product is CATSDVGTGSRDGYTF.

Of note for this clonotype: A much larger clonotype is one base distant, so this may be a read error. V is TRBV5-3 and J is TRBJ1-1, with D possibly being TRBD1 (5 bases). TRBV5-3 belongs to the ORF category, with a function that is uncertain. V was clipped by 8 bases and J by 1 base, with 18 bases between them. This CDR3 spans 15 amino acids. The CDR3 DNA reads TGTGCCAGCGGCACCCGGCAGGGAAGGAACACTGAAGCTTTCTTT. Amino acid sequence: CASGTRQGRNTEAFF.

On this clonotype itself: This may stem from a read error, because a much larger clone lies one nucleotide away. The chain joins TRBV4-3 to TRBJ2-3, with 9 positions matching TRBD2. CDR3 length: 16 amino acids. Germline-derived CDR1 and CDR2 are LGHNA and YSLEER. CDR3 sequence reads: CAGSRSLAGLEDTQYF. CDR3 nucleotides: TGCGCCGGCAGCCGCTCACTAGCGGGTCTGGAAGATACGCAGTATTTT.

This clonotype was observed a handful of times. The chain has TRBV9 and TRBJ2-3; the match to TRBD2 covers 9 bases. The CDR3 totals 16 residues. J lost 1 base, V lost 4 bases, and 7 bases had no gene match. Germline V gene lookup returns CDR1 SGDLS and CDR2 YYNGEE. The CDR3 loop is CASSSTTSGGTDTQYF. DNA of the CDR3: TGTGCCAGCAGCTCTACGACTAGCGGAGGCACAGATACGCAGTATTTT.

This clonotype was counted between two and nine times. The V and J genes are TRBV18 and TRBJ2-7; 9 positions agree with TRBD2. The germline gives CDR1 KGHSH, CDR2 LQKENI. V trimming: 3 bases; J trimming: 6 bases; junction bases outside the gene matches: 3. The CDR3 contains 13 residues. This CDR3 reads CASSPEGLAEQYF. CDR3 DNA sequence: TGTGCCAGCTCACCCGAGGGACTAGCCGAGCAGTACTTC.

Ten or more counts support this clonotype. The chain joins TRBV6-2 or TRBV6-3 to TRBJ1-1; perhaps TRBD1 as D (5 bases). CDR3 length: 13 amino acids. CDR1 and CDR2 from the germline V gene are MNHEY and SVGEGT. The V end lost 2 bases, the J end lost 10 bases, and 14 bases lay between the germline ends. Here the CDR3 reads CASSYRTTEGAFF. CDR3 sequence (DNA): TGTGCCAGCAGTTACAGGACAACGGAGGGAGCTTTCTTT.

Comment on this clonotype: A much bigger clone sits one base away, suggesting this may be a read error. The final CDR3 position lacks the conserved phenylalanine or tryptophan, pointing to a likely read error. The chain carries TRBV20-1 and TRBJ2-5, with D unresolved. The germline CDR1 and CDR2 sequences are DFQATT and SNEGSKA (reference sequence). CDR3 length equals 12 residues. Trimming cost V 0 bases and J 9 bases, with 11 bases left between them. DNA for the CDR3: TGCAGTGCTAGAGACAGGTCCGTGGCCCAGTACTCC. Its protein product is CSARDRSVAQYS.